These 25 T cell receptor beta chains originate from one sample sequenced in a study of early T cells in non-severe SARS-CoV-2 infection. From the 5' RACE reads, TCRdb called clonotypes with MiXCR, one entry per CDR3 protein. Counted here are tens of thousands of distinct CDR3 sequences, approximately 9% occurring once; the ten biggest clones make up approximately 15%. Input material: whole blood. The receptor set was obtained from an adult who was a healthcare worker with PCR-confirmed SARS-CoV-2 infection or an uninfected control (not recorded which).

There are a few counts of this clonotype. The V and J genes are TRBV9 and TRBJ1-1, with 7 bases fitting TRBD1. V lost 6 bases to trimming and J lost 1 base; unmatched junction nucleotides: 6. This CDR3 has 14 residues. Germline CDR1 reads SGDLS; CDR2 reads YYNGEE. The chain's CDR3 is CASNPGTENTEAFF. In nucleotides, the CDR3 is TGTGCCAGCAATCCGGGGACAGAGAACACTGAAGCTTTCTTT.

This clonotype was detected a few times. One end of the junction is discordant with germline, which a read error may explain. The J gene is TRBJ1-1, the V gene TRBV6-5; tentatively, D is TRBD1 (5 bases). The CDR3 loop spans 16 amino acids. Germline V lookup: CDR1 MNHEY, CDR2 SVGAGI. For the CDR3, the DNA is TGTGCCAGCAGTTTATGGCAGGGAGGGGTGAACAGTGAAGCTTTCTTT. Translation: CASSLWQGGVNSEAFF.

This clonotype has at least ten counts. The chain links TRBV7-2 to TRBJ2-5, with TRBD2 identical over 9 bases. Germline lookup yields CDR1 SGHTA and CDR2 FQGNSA. The CDR3 is 16 residues long. Trimming took 5 bases from V and 4 from J; bases not matched to a gene: 11. CDR3 sequence reads: CASSPQAGGLGETQYF. CDR3 in DNA: TGTGCCAGCAGCCCCCAGGCGGGAGGGCTCGGAGAGACCCAGTACTTC.

This clonotype was picked up many times. The chain carries TRBV29-1 and TRBJ2-5, with D perhaps matching TRBD1 (5 bases). The CDR3 is made up of 14 amino acids. Looked up from germline, CDR1 is SQVTM and CDR2 is ANQGSEA. The ends were cut back, 8 bases at V and 5 bases at J, with 21 bases in the middle. CDR3: CSHPITGGGETQYF. Written as DNA, the CDR3 is TGCAGCCACCCGATTACAGGTGGTGGGGAGACCCAGTACTTC.

This clonotype appeared a few times. The rearrangement uses TRBV12-3 or TRBV12-4 and TRBJ2-7, with TRBD2 matching 9 bases. This CDR3 is built from 16 residues. Losses at the gene ends were 1 base for V and 3 bases for J; bases not matched to a gene: 7. CDR3 DNA: TGTGCCAGCAGTTTAGGCCCCCTAGCGGGGAACTACGAGCAGTACTTC. Encoded protein: CASSLGPLAGNYEQYF.

This clonotype came up a few times. The chain couples TRBV6-2 or TRBV6-3 to TRBJ2-1; TRBD1 agrees at 9 bases. The CDR3 has 16 residues. The germline CDR1 and CDR2 sequences are MNHEY and SVGEGT. V lost 2 bases to trimming and J lost 8 bases; unmatched junction nucleotides: 10. The chain's CDR3 is CASSYGDRAWVDEQFF. The CDR3 DNA reads as TGTGCCAGCAGTTACGGGGACAGGGCTTGGGTGGATGAGCAGTTCTTC.

This clonotype was counted many times. V and J are TRBV27 and TRBJ2-5, with D perhaps TRBD2 (5 bases). Trimming removed 5 bases at V and 1 base at J, with 8 bases between. This CDR3 spans 13 amino acids. CDR1 is MNHEY and CDR2 is SMNVEV in the germline V gene (reference sequence). The CDR3 bases are TGTGCCAGCAGTCAACGGGGCCAAGAGACCCAGTACTTC. Its translation is CASSQRGQETQYF.

This clonotype occurred a few times. This chain joins TRBV4-3 and TRBJ2-2; 11 positions match TRBD2. Looked up from germline, CDR1 is LGHNA and CDR2 is YSLEER. The CDR3 consists of 16 residues. With V trimmed by 5 bases and J by 2 bases, 4 bases remained unmatched. CDR3 in amino acids: CASSATSGVNTGELFF. CDR3 coding DNA: TGCGCCAGCAGCGCGACTAGCGGGGTTAACACCGGGGAGCTGTTTTTT.

In its sample, this clonotype was seen a few times. This rearrangement joins TRBV28 to TRBJ2-1; D remains ambiguous. The V end lost 1 base, the J end lost 9 bases, and 7 bases lay between the germline ends. The germline CDR1 and CDR2 sequences are MDHEN and SYDVKM. The CDR3 loop spans 12 amino acids. The CDR3 DNA reads as TGTGCCAGCAGTTTATCTTACGGTGAGCAGTTCTTC. Encoded protein: CASSLSYGEQFF.

This clonotype appeared many times. The chain couples TRBV3-1 to TRBJ1-2; 10 bases are shared with TRBD1. V shed 1 base and J 7 bases; nucleotides not matched to a gene: 6. Germline V lookup: CDR1 LGHDT, CDR2 YNNKEL (reference sequence). The CDR3 extends over 15 amino acids. The CDR3 DNA follows: TGTGCCAGCAGCCAAGGGACAGGGGGGTACGGTGGCTACACCTTC. This gives the protein CASSQGTGGYGGYTF.

Ten or more counts support this clonotype. The chain links TRBV28 to TRBJ2-7; D unclear. Trimming left V 7 bases short and J 2 bases short, with 15 bases between. CDR1 and CDR2 (germline): MDHEN, SYDVKM. The CDR3 runs 14 residues. The CDR3 bases are TGTGCCAGCAACCCAAGGATGAGAGCCTACGAGCAGTACTTC. Its protein is CASNPRMRAYEQYF.

This clonotype was picked up many times. The rearrangement uses TRBV7-8 and TRBJ2-7; 9 bases are a match to TRBD2. Germline loops: CDR1 SGHVS, CDR2 FQNEAQ. J lost 4 bases, V lost 1 base, and 8 bases had no gene match. This CDR3 comprises 16 residues. The CDR3 region is CASSLGRGRALYEQYF. The CDR3 nucleotides are TGTGCCAGCAGCTTAGGTCGCGGGAGGGCCCTGTACGAGCAGTACTTC.

This clonotype was counted ten times or more. An end of the junction differs from the germline gene, which may be a read error. J is TRBJ1-2 and V is TRBV6-1, with 7 positions matching TRBD1. This CDR3 is built from 13 residues. In germline, CDR1 is MNHNS, CDR2 SASEGT. The CDR3 coding sequence is TGTGCCAGCGGTGACAGGGTATGGTCTGGCTACACCTTC. Encoded protein: CASGDRVWSGYTF.

This clonotype has only a few counts. This chain connects TRBV5-1 to TRBJ2-7; 9 bases are shared with TRBD1. Losses at the gene ends were 0 bases for V and 6 bases for J; bases not matched to a gene: 7. Per the germline V gene, CDR1 is SGHRS and CDR2 is YFSETQ. The length of the CDR3 is 15 residues. The CDR3 protein is CASSLALGQGTEQYF. The DNA for the CDR3 is TGCGCCAGCAGCTTGGCATTGGGACAGGGTACCGAGCAGTACTTC.

This clonotype was recorded at least ten times. V and J are TRBV6-2 or TRBV6-3 and TRBJ2-5, with a tentative D call TRBD2 (5 bases). CDR3 length equals 19 residues. Germline-derived CDR1 and CDR2 are MNHEY and SVGEGT. V was trimmed by 2 bases and J by 5 bases, leaving 27 bases between them. CDR3: CASSYNVFSGSSISETQYF. The CDR3 DNA follows: TGTGCCAGCAGTTACAATGTCTTCAGCGGAAGCTCCATCTCGGAGACCCAGTACTTC.

This clonotype is deemed medium-sized. The V call is TRBV6-4, the J call TRBJ1-5; no clear D gene. V gave up 3 bases and J gave up 1 base, with 10 bases separating them. The germline CDR1 and CDR2 sequences are MRHNA and SNTAGT. CDR3 length: 15 residues. This chain's CDR3 is CASSERAGSNQPQHF. The CDR3 DNA follows: TGTGCCAGCAGTGAGAGGGCGGGGAGCAATCAGCCCCAGCATTTT.

This clonotype came up many times. The chain links TRBV24-1 to TRBJ2-1, with 12 bases matching TRBD2. Germline assignment: CDR1 KGHDR and CDR2 SFDVKD. The V segment lost 4 bases and the J segment 8 bases; nucleotides outside the gene matches: 11. This CDR3 is 17 amino acids long. CDR3: CATSEPGLAGSSDEQFF. As DNA, the CDR3 is TGTGCCACCAGTGAACCCGGACTAGCGGGATCGTCCGATGAGCAGTTCTTC.

This clonotype was observed at least ten times. The J gene is TRBJ2-7, the V gene TRBV9; 8 positions agree with TRBD2. V shed 3 bases and J 5 bases; nucleotides not matched to a gene: 7. The CDR3 is made up of 14 amino acids. In germline, CDR1 is SGDLS, CDR2 YYNGEE. The CDR3 DNA reads as TGTGCCAGCAGCGGACCGGGAGGGCAAGACGAGCAGTACTTC. It specifies CASSGPGGQDEQYF.

This clonotype occurred many times. The CDR3 DNA is TGTGCCAGCAGCTTACCGGGAGGGAGGCCCGAGCAGTACTTC. Protein: CASSLPGGRPEQYF. The chain links TRBV7-2 to TRBJ2-7, with 8 bases lining up with TRBD2. The germline CDR1 and CDR2 sequences are SGHTA and FQGNSA. J was trimmed by 6 bases and V by 2 bases; bases with no gene match: 6. This CDR3 comprises 14 residues.

This clonotype was detected many times. The chain recombines TRBV7-3 with TRBJ2-1; TRBD2 matches at 7 bases. After removal of 5 bases from V and 3 bases from J, the junction contained 4 bases not matched to a gene. The CDR3 runs 14 residues. Germline V gene sequence: CDR1 SGHTA, CDR2 FQGTGA. This CDR3 is CASSPTSDYNEQFF. Here the CDR3 DNA reads TGTGCCAGCAGCCCCACTAGCGACTACAATGAGCAGTTCTTC. The full variable domain, in which reference TRBV7-3 and TRBJ2-1 provide the parts outside the CDR3, is GAGVSQTPSNKVTEKGKYVELRCDPISGHTALYWYRQSLGQGPEFLIYFQGTGAADDSGLPNDRFFAVRPEGSVSTLKIQRTERGDSAVYLCASSPTSDYNEQFFGPGTRLTVL.

This clonotype has more than one count but fewer than ten. The chain is built from TRBV12-3 or TRBV12-4 and TRBJ2-3; 12 bases are a match to TRBD1. This CDR3 has 17 amino acids. Trimming removed 5 bases from V and 7 bases from J; junction bases left unmatched: 13. The CDR3 DNA is TGTGCCAGCAGTCAACGAAACCGGGACAGGGGGCTACATACGCAGTATTTT. This sequence encodes CASSQRNRDRGLHTQYF.

The chain recombines TRBV2 with TRBJ2-3; possibly TRBD1 for D (6 bases). Germline CDR1 is SNHLY and CDR2 is FYNNEI. This CDR3 region has 14 residues. V was cut by 10 bases and J by 0 bases, with 14 bases left in between. CDR3 amino acids: CATSQGPSTDTQYF. CDR3 nucleotides: TGTGCCACCTCACAGGGTCCAAGCACAGATACGCAGTATTTT.

In its sample, this clonotype was seen a few times. The genes are TRBV3-1 and TRBJ1-5; TRBD1 might be the D (5 bases). Trimming removed 0 bases from V and 1 base from J, with 19 bases in between. Germline V gene data show CDR1 as LGHDT and CDR2 as YNNKEL (reference sequence). The CDR3 extends over 19 amino acids. The CDR3 coding sequence is TGTGCCAGCAGCCAAGATGGATGGTTGGAACAGGACAGCAATCAGCCCCAGCATTTT. Translation: CASSQDGWLEQDSNQPQHF. Using reference TRBV3-1 and TRBJ1-5 for the parts outside the CDR3, the full variable domain is DTAVSQTPKYLVTQMGNDKSIKCEQNLGHDTMYWYKQDSKKFLKIMFSYNNKELIINETVPNRFSPKSPDKAHLNLHINSLELGDSAVYFCASSQDGWLEQDSNQPQHFGDGTRLSIL.

The V gene is TRBV7-8, the J gene TRBJ2-3; D is possibly TRBD1 (5 bases). CDR3 size: 11 residues. Germline loops: CDR1 SGHVS, CDR2 FQNEAQ. Trimming shortened V by 5 bases and J by 6 bases, and 6 bases separated the two germline ends. CDR3 sequence reads: CASSAGDTQYF. The CDR3 DNA sequence: TGTGCCAGCAGCGCAGGGGATACGCAGTATTTT. Variable domain in full (rest from reference TRBV7-8 and TRBJ2-3): GAGVSQSPRYKVAKRGQDVALRCDPISGHVSLFWYQQALGQGPEFLTYFQNEAQLDKSGLPSDRFFAERPEGSVSTLKIQRTQQEDSAVYLCASSAGDTQYFGPGTRLTVL.

This clonotype was recorded many times. The chain combines TRBV7-2 with TRBJ2-1; tentative D call: TRBD1 (6 bases). Germline CDR1 SGHTA, CDR2 FQGNSA. The V end was cut by 4 bases, the J end by 7 bases, with 20 bases between. This CDR3 contains 16 residues. The CDR3 DNA reads TGTGCCAGCAGCTATAGAGGACAGACCTTCTTTAATGAGCAGTTCTTC. Translation: CASSYRGQTFFNEQFF.